This T cell receptor (beta chain) was captured in a study of CD8+ T cells in alopecia areata. Turning to the study itself: At a dose of 5 to 10 mg twice daily, oral tofacitinib was given to treated patients.

This CDR3 is built from 14 residues. Germline lookup yields CDR1 SGHRS and CDR2 YFSETQ. Trimming stripped 7 bases from V and 0 bases from J, with 13 bases between. Indicated treatment: oral pan-JAK inhibitor, 5-10 mg twice daily. Researchers gathered lesional scalp punch biopsies and peripheral blood from patients with alopecia areata. Study-wide findings and caveats: When scalp samples are sequenced, resident alphabeta T cells of normal skin are also captured. Baseline CD8+ expansion's link to response remains uncertain, as there was one nonresponder.

This clone was picked up one time. No antigen is known for it. The sequencing template was cDNA reverse transcribed from extracted RNA. The method was immunoSEQ multiplex PCR; TCRdb's version includes in-frame clones alone and lacks a portion of them. The sample holds about 190,000 clones; over 60% are singletons and the top ten take more than 3.5%. The sample consisted of CD4+ T cells sorted from blood, taken at week 4, from a patient treated with tofacitinib. The chain links TRBV5-1 to TRBJ1-1; unclear D gene. The clonotype was recovered from a human donor with alopecia areata. The CDR3 DNA is TGCGCCAGCGCCCAGCGGTACATGAACACTGAAGCTTTCTTT. This sequence encodes CASAQRYMNTEAFF.